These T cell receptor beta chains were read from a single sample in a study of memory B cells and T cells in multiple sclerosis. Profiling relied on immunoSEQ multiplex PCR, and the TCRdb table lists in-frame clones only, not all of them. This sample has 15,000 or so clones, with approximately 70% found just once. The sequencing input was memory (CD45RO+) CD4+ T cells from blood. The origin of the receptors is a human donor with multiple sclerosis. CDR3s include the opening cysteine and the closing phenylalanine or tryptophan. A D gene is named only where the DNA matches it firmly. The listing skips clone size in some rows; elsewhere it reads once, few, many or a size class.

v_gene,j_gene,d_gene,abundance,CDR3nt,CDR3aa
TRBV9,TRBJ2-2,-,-,TGTGCCAGCAGCGTAGGAAAAGGACACCTCACCGGGGAGCTGTTTTTT,CASSVGKGHLTGELFF
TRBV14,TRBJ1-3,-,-,TGTGCCAGCAGCCAAGATCTTCCGGGGGGAAACACCATATATTTT,CASSQDLPGGNTIYF
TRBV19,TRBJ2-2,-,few,TGTGCCAGTAGTATCACGGGGGATACCGGGGAGCTGTTTTTT,CASSITGDTGELFF
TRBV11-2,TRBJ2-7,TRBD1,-,TGTGCCAGCAGCCCTCCTCGGACAGGGGGCGACGAGCAGTACTTC,CASSPPRTGGDEQYF
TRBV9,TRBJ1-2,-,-,TGTGCCAGCAGGGTAGGGGCAGCAGGAGGTTCTGGCTACACCTTC,CASRVGAAGGSGYTF
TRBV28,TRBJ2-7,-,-,TGTGCCAGCAGCCGTTCCGGAGGGGCTAGCTCCTACGAGCAGTACTTC,CASSRSGGASSYEQYF
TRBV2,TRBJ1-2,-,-,TGTGCAGAGGTGAACAGGGTGTATGGCTACACCTTC,CAEVNRVYGYTF
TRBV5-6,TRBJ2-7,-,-,TGTGCCAGCAGCTTGATCCCGGGCTCCTACGAGCAGTACTTC,CASSLIPGSYEQYF
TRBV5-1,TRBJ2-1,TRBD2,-,TGCGCCAGCAGCTTCGGGACGGGAGGGTATGAGCAGTTCTTC,CASSFGTGGYEQFF
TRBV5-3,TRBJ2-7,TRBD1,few,TGTGCCAGAAGCTTGCGGGACAGCTCGTACGAGCAGTACTTC,CARSLRDSSYEQYF